This T cell receptor beta chain was retrieved from a study of blood T cell repertoires in COVID-19. Germline lookup yields CDR1 LNHDA and CDR2 SQIVND (reference sequence). V dropped 4 bases and J dropped 2; count of bases not matched to a gene: 5. The CDR3 is 15 residues long. Profiling relied on immunoSEQ multiplex PCR, and the TCRdb table lists in-frame clones only, not all of them. The sample lists about 210,000 clones; roughly 90% were seen once. The specimen was peripheral blood. The clonotype originates from a woman in her 40s with acute or convalescent COVID-19. The chain joins TRBV19 to TRBJ1-3, with TRBD1 matching 7 bases. The CDR3 loop reads CASSTKQGPGNTIYF. CDR3 DNA: TGTGCCAGTAGTACAAAACAGGGGCCTGGAAACACCATATATTTT.